These T cell receptor beta chains were read from a single sample in a study of blood T cells in healthy people across ages. TCRdb re-called the 5' RACE reads with MiXCR, one entry per CDR3 protein. The sample records approximately 800,000 distinct CDR3 sequences, roughly 50% being singletons. Material for sequencing was blood. These receptors were collected from a man aged 25 to 45 in good health. CDR3s include the opening cysteine and the closing phenylalanine or tryptophan. Fields, in order: clone size, V gene, D gene, J gene, CDR3 DNA, CDR3 protein. The D gene is left open where the match is weak. Where a row states a size, it is once, few, many or the class of an expanded clone; other rows omit it.

size: NA; V: TRBV14; D: TRBD2; J: TRBJ2-7; DNA: TGTGCCAGCAGCCAAGAACGGGGGGTCCATAACGAGCAGTACTTC; CDR3: CASSQERGVHNEQYF
size: NA; V: TRBV7-9; D: NA; J: TRBJ1-4; DNA: TGTGCCAGCAGACCGTGGGGGGATGAAAAACTGTTTTTT; CDR3: CASRPWGDEKLFF
size: NA; V: TRBV29-1; D: NA; J: TRBJ2-5; DNA: TGCAGCGTTGAAGGTGATCCCGGTCAGGGGATTCAAGAGACCCAGTACTTC; CDR3: CSVEGDPGQGIQETQYF
size: NA; V: TRBV28; D: NA; J: TRBJ2-7; DNA: TGTGCCAGCAGTCGCGGGATCCAGCAGTACTTC; CDR3: CASSRGIQQYF
size: NA; V: TRBV6-2/TRBV6-3; D: NA; J: TRBJ1-2; DNA: TGTGCCAGCAGCCGCCTTCGCAGGGGAATCTATGGCTACACCTTC; CDR3: CASSRLRRGIYGYTF
size: few; V: TRBV6-6; D: NA; J: TRBJ1-4; DNA: TGTGCCAGCAGTTACTCTTCAGCCCTTAATGAAAAACTGTTTTTT; CDR3: CASSYSSALNEKLFF
size: few; V: TRBV15; D: NA; J: TRBJ2-1; DNA: TGTGCCACCAGCGAGTCCAATGAGCAGTTCTTC; CDR3: CATSESNEQFF
size: NA; V: TRBV9; D: TRBD2; J: TRBJ2-5; DNA: TGTGCCAGCAGCGCCAGCGGGGCCCAGTACTTC; CDR3: CASSASGAQYF
size: NA; V: TRBV9; D: TRBD2; J: TRBJ2-2; DNA: TGTGCCAGCTCTAGCGGGAGTCGGGGCGGGGAGCTGTTTTTT; CDR3: CASSSGSRGGELFF
size: many; V: TRBV4-2; D: TRBD2; J: TRBJ2-1; DNA: TGTGCCAGCAGCCAAAACCTAGCGGGGGCCCGGGGTGAGCAGTTCTTC; CDR3: CASSQNLAGARGEQFF
size: NA; V: TRBV5-6; D: NA; J: TRBJ2-5; DNA: TGTGCCAGCAGCTTGCAGGGCCCCCTTAAGACCCAGTACTTC; CDR3: CASSLQGPLKTQYF
size: few; V: TRBV20-1; D: TRBD1; J: TRBJ2-2; DNA: TGCAGTGCTGTCTCCCGGGACAGGGATTTAGGGGAGCTGTTTTTT; CDR3: CSAVSRDRDLGELFF
size: NA; V: TRBV7-2; D: TRBD1; J: TRBJ2-7; DNA: TGTGCCAGCAGCTTAGCAACAGGGGTCTTCGAGCAGTACTTC; CDR3: CASSLATGVFEQYF
size: NA; V: TRBV20-1; D: TRBD2; J: TRBJ2-3; DNA: TGCAGTGCGGTCGGGGCGGGAGGGCCTACAGATACGCAGTATTTT; CDR3: CSAVGAGGPTDTQYF
size: NA; V: TRBV20-1; D: NA; J: TRBJ1-5; DNA: TGCAGTGCTAGACTAGATGTAGGGGGATGGAATCAGCCCCAGCATTTT; CDR3: CSARLDVGGWNQPQHF
size: NA; V: TRBV7-9; D: TRBD2; J: TRBJ2-1; DNA: TGTGCCAGCAGCTCGGGACTAGCGGGGACCAATGAGCAGTTCTTC; CDR3: CASSSGLAGTNEQFF
size: NA; V: TRBV7-8; D: TRBD1; J: TRBJ1-2; DNA: TGTGCCAGCAGCTTCCGGACAGGCGGTGACGGGGGCTACACCTTC; CDR3: CASSFRTGGDGGYTF
size: NA; V: TRBV20-1; D: NA; J: TRBJ2-5; DNA: TGCAGTGCTAGCGCGCAGAGAGAGACCCAGTACTTC; CDR3: CSASAQRETQYF
size: NA; V: TRBV28; D: NA; J: TRBJ1-5; DNA: TGTGCCAGCAGTTTGAGTCAGCCCCAGCATTTT; CDR3: CASSLSQPQHF
size: few; V: TRBV11-2; D: NA; J: TRBJ2-7; DNA: TGTGCCAGCAGCCCTAGTCAGGGCACCCCTCGTGAACACGAGCAGTACTTC; CDR3: CASSPSQGTPREHEQYF
size: once; V: TRBV6-1; D: TRBD1; J: TRBJ2-7; DNA: TGTGCCTGCAGTGATCAGGACAGGGGGCCCTACGAGCAGTACTTC; CDR3: CACSDQDRGPYEQYF
size: NA; V: TRBV11-2; D: TRBD2; J: TRBJ2-5; DNA: TGTGCCAGCAGCCCGCGACTAGCGGGATGGGAGACCCAGTACTTC; CDR3: CASSPRLAGWETQYF
size: NA; V: TRBV29-1; D: TRBD1; J: TRBJ2-3; DNA: TGCAGCGTGGATTGGACAGGGGGACGAGATACGCAGTATTTT; CDR3: CSVDWTGGRDTQYF
size: NA; V: TRBV27; D: NA; J: TRBJ2-5; DNA: TGTGCCAGCAGAAGGACTAACGATATGGGAGAGACCCAGTACTTC; CDR3: CASRRTNDMGETQYF
size: NA; V: TRBV12-3/TRBV12-4; D: NA; J: TRBJ1-4; DNA: TGTGCCAGCAGTTTATTCAGGCAGGCCTCAGAAAAACTGTTTTTT; CDR3: CASSLFRQASEKLFF
size: once; V: TRBV7-3; D: NA; J: TRBJ2-1; DNA: TGTGCCAGCAGCCAATCGACTAGTCCCCTAGGTGAGCAGTTCTTC; CDR3: CASSQSTSPLGEQFF
size: few; V: TRBV29-1; D: NA; J: TRBJ2-7; DNA: TGCAGCGTTGACGACGGCCTGGCGGACGAGCAGTACTTC; CDR3: CSVDDGLADEQYF
size: NA; V: TRBV12-3/TRBV12-4; D: NA; J: TRBJ2-2; DNA: TGTGCCAGCAGTTTATTCCGACTTTCGAACACCGGGGAGCTGTTTTTT; CDR3: CASSLFRLSNTGELFF
size: NA; V: TRBV20-1; D: NA; J: TRBJ2-5; DNA: TGCAGTGCTAGAGATCCAGTGAGAAAGACCCAGTACTTC; CDR3: CSARDPVRKTQYF
size: NA; V: TRBV7-9; D: TRBD2; J: TRBJ2-5; DNA: TGTGCCAGCAGCTTAGGGCCGGGTAATAGCGGGAGCGAGACCCAGTACTTC; CDR3: CASSLGPGNSGSETQYF
size: NA; V: TRBV27; D: TRBD1; J: TRBJ2-3; DNA: TGTGCCAGCAGTCTACTCCGGACAGGGTATGCGGCAGATACGCAGTGTTTT; CDR3: CASSLLRTGYAADTQCF
size: NA; V: TRBV6-5; D: TRBD2; J: TRBJ2-3; DNA: TGTGCCAGCAGTTACTCCCCTCCCCTTAGCGGGGGGCCACTTGATACGCAGTATTTT; CDR3: CASSYSPPLSGGPLDTQYF
size: NA; V: TRBV7-2; D: NA; J: TRBJ2-3; DNA: TGTGCCAGCAGCTTTAATGGGGGGGCAACCACAGATACGCAGTATTTT; CDR3: CASSFNGGATTDTQYF
size: NA; V: TRBV12-3/TRBV12-4; D: TRBD1; J: TRBJ1-2; DNA: TGTGCCAGCACCACCGTGACAGGGGTTCTTAACTATGGCTACACCTTC; CDR3: CASTTVTGVLNYGYTF
size: many; V: TRBV6-2/TRBV6-3; D: NA; J: TRBJ2-7; DNA: TGTGCCAGCAGTTGGGGGGAAACGTACGAGCAGTACTTC; CDR3: CASSWGETYEQYF
size: NA; V: TRBV6-5; D: NA; J: TRBJ1-6; DNA: TGTGCCAGCACCAACCGGGGGTCACCCCTCCACTTT; CDR3: CASTNRGSPLHF
size: NA; V: TRBV20-1; D: NA; J: TRBJ2-7; DNA: TGCAGTGCCCACAAACCAGATGTGAGTTACGAGCAGTACTTC; CDR3: CSAHKPDVSYEQYF
size: NA; V: TRBV11-3; D: NA; J: TRBJ2-1; DNA: TGTGCCAGCAGCTTGGTTCGGGGGAGCGATGAGCAGTTCTTC; CDR3: CASSLVRGSDEQFF
size: once; V: TRBV12-3/TRBV12-4; D: NA; J: TRBJ1-1; DNA: TGTGCCAGCAGTTTAGCATGGGGGAACACTGAAGCTTTCTTT; CDR3: CASSLAWGNTEAFF
size: NA; V: TRBV30; D: TRBD2; J: TRBJ2-3; DNA: TGTGCCTGGAGCGGACTAGCATCTACGCAGTATTTT; CDR3: CAWSGLASTQYF